This TCR beta chain was retrieved from a study of T cell responses to AZD1222 COVID-19 vaccine. Here immunoSEQ multiplex PCR was the method, and the copy in TCRdb shows in-frame clones only, minus some. The sample lists about 190,000 clones, under 95% seen once, with roughly 0.99% in the top ten. Germline values: CDR1 ENHRY, CDR2 SYGVKD. V trimming: 0 bases; J trimming: 8 bases; junction bases outside the gene matches: 7. The length of the CDR3 is 16 residues. The specimen comprised peripheral blood, sampled on day 0 of AZD1222 vaccination. V is TRBV10-3 and J is TRBJ1-4; 9 positions agree with TRBD1. This TCR derives from an adult in good health. The CDR3 DNA reads TGTGCCATCAGTGAGTCGAGAGGAGACAGGGGGGAAAAACTGTTTTTT. This sequence encodes CAISESRGDRGEKLFF.